These 2 T cell receptor beta chains came from one sample sequenced in a study of CD8 T cells in Susac syndrome. cDNA came from around 0.5 to 1 ug RNA primed by random hexamers. MiXCR, run by TCRdb on the immunoSEQ multiplex PCR reads, gives a single entry per CDR3 protein. Of 150,000 to 190,000 distinct CDR3 sequences in the sample, 85% to 95% were seen once. Sample: CD4+ T cells from PBMCs. The receptors stem from a human donor with Susac syndrome.

This chain joins TRBV20-1 and TRBJ2-1; 8 positions match TRBD2. This CDR3 comprises 13 residues. CDR1 is DFQATT and CDR2 is SNEGSKA in the germline V gene (reference sequence). The junction had 8 bases not matched to a gene; V was cut back by 5 bases and J by 8 bases. CDR3 bases: TGCAGTGCTCTGCGGGGGGTCGGGGATGAGCAGTTCTTC. This gives the protein CSALRGVGDEQFF.

The chain combines TRBV9 with TRBJ2-3; 9 nucleotides align to TRBD1. V gave up 0 bases and J gave up 4 bases; unmatched junction bases: 6. Per the germline V gene, CDR1 is SGDLS and CDR2 is YYNGEE. The CDR3 contains 16 residues. CDR3 bases: TGTGCCAGCAGCGTAGTGGGACAGGGATGGGCAGATACGCAGTATTTT. Its protein is CASSVVGQGWADTQYF.